The 32 T cell receptor beta chains listed next were all sequenced from one sample in a study of control samples from healthy donors and cancer patients. Clones were read by immunoSEQ multiplex PCR, and TCRdb kept only the in-frame ones, dropping some. The sample has around 170,000 clones; just over 85% are singletons. The sample taken for sequencing was blood. The receptors here all came from a woman aged 25-40 years in good health.

This chain joins TRBV19 and TRBJ2-7; weak D call: TRBD2 (6 bases). Germline loops: CDR1 LNHDA, CDR2 SQIVND (reference sequence). This CDR3 is built from 14 residues. V lost 5 bases, J lost 1 base, and 12 bases lay in between. The CDR3 nucleotides read TGTGCCAGTAGTCCACAGACTAGGTCCTACGAGCAGTACTTC. Protein: CASSPQTRSYEQYF.

The chain recombines TRBV9 with TRBJ1-4, with a possible D match to TRBD1 (6 bases). V lost 3 bases and J 6 bases, leaving 9 bases between the germline ends. The CDR3 has 13 amino acids. Germline V gene data show CDR1 as SGDLS and CDR2 as YYNGEE. The CDR3 here is CASSATGYEKLFF. The CDR3 DNA is TGTGCCAGCAGCGCTACAGGGTATGAAAAACTGTTTTTT.

V is TRBV20-1 and J is TRBJ2-7, with D unclear. The CDR3 is 12 amino acids. V was trimmed by 3 bases and J by 2 bases, leaving 8 bases between them. Germline V gives CDR1 DFQATT, CDR2 SNEGSKA (reference sequence). The CDR3 nucleotides are TGCAGTGCTAGTAGGGTGACCTACGAGCAGTACTTC. Translated: CSASRVTYEQYF.

The genes are TRBV2 and TRBJ2-2; 10 nucleotides match TRBD2. Germline V gives CDR1 SNHLY, CDR2 FYNNEI. Unmatched junction bases numbered 4, after V lost 4 bases and J lost 5 bases. The CDR3 has 15 amino acids. The DNA for the CDR3 is TGTGCCAGCAGTGGCAGCGGGAGGGTTACCGGGGAGCTGTTTTTT. It specifies CASSGSGRVTGELFF.

The chain uses TRBV7-2 and TRBJ1-1; D may be TRBD1 (6 bases). CDR1 and CDR2 (germline): SGHTA, FQGNSA. This CDR3 contains 17 residues. Trimming stripped 2 bases from V and 0 bases from J, with 16 bases between. The CDR3 bases are TGTGCCAGCAGCTTATCGGGGGGGGCAGGGATGAACACTGAAGCTTTCTTT. Amino acids: CASSLSGGAGMNTEAFF.

This clone was recorded only once. V is TRBV6-5 and J is TRBJ1-1; D unresolved. The V gene lost 7 bases and the J gene lost 1 base, with 16 bases spanning the gap. This CDR3 region has 15 residues. Germline values: CDR1 MNHEY, CDR2 SVGAGI. The CDR3 is CASTISGRRNTEAFF. The CDR3 DNA follows: TGTGCCAGCACTATAAGTGGCCGGAGGAACACTGAAGCTTTCTTT.

V gene TRBV4-1 combines with J gene TRBJ2-6; D is possibly TRBD1 or TRBD2 (5 bases each). With 3 bases removed from V and 2 bases from J, the gap between germline ends came to 17 bases. The CDR3 spans 18 residues. Germline values: CDR1 MGHRA, CDR2 YSYEKL. This chain's CDR3 is CASSQPMLRGAGANVLTF. The CDR3 nucleotides read TGCGCCAGCAGCCAGCCCATGTTAAGGGGAGCTGGGGCCAACGTCCTGACTTTC.

The chain combines TRBV11-2 with TRBJ1-4, with D unresolved. The ends were cut back, 0 bases at V and 8 bases at J, with 16 bases in the middle. CDR3 length: 16 amino acids. CDR1 is SGHAT, CDR2 FQNNGV, per germline. The CDR3 protein is CASSLEGRGSSEKLFF. CDR3 in DNA: TGTGCCAGCAGCTTAGAGGGTCGGGGTAGTAGCGAAAAACTGTTTTTT.

The chain has TRBV7-9 and TRBJ1-2; 10 bases align to TRBD1. Germline V gives CDR1 SEHNR, CDR2 FQNEAQ (reference sequence). The CDR3 sequence is 15 residues long. Trimming cost V 0 bases and J 5 bases; bases outside gene matches: 3. CDR3 sequence reads: CASSLAGTGAYGYTF. CDR3 nucleotides: TGTGCCAGCAGCTTAGCCGGGACAGGGGCGTATGGCTACACCTTC.

The table lists this clone with a few counts. V is TRBV29-1 and J is TRBJ2-1; 9 nucleotides align to TRBD2. V shed 2 bases, J shed 6 bases, and the junction held 5 bases outside the gene matches. The length of the CDR3 is 14 residues. CDR1 and CDR2 from the germline V gene are SQVTM and ANQGSEA. The CDR3 region has the DNA TGCAGCGTTGAATCGGGACTAGCTTCCAATGAGCAGTTCTTC. This sequence encodes CSVESGLASNEQFF.

This chain joins TRBV3-1 (or the pseudogene TRBV3-2) and TRBJ1-5; tentative D call: TRBD1 (6 bases). The CDR3 spans 14 residues. V was pared by 4 bases and J by 2 bases, with 9 bases between. Germline V gene sequence: CDR1 LGHDT, CDR2 YNNKEL (reference sequence). This chain's CDR3 is CASSRSGGNQPQHF. CDR3 sequence (DNA): TGTGCCAGCAGCCGCTCAGGGGGCAATCAGCCCCAGCATTTT.

The chain joins TRBV28 to TRBJ2-5; 11 bases fit TRBD1. This CDR3 is built from 16 residues. V was clipped by 2 bases and J by 5 bases; unmatched bases: 7. Germline values: CDR1 MDHEN, CDR2 SYDVKM. CDR3 region: CASSLGTGGRAETQYF. DNA for the CDR3: TGTGCCAGCAGTTTAGGGACAGGGGGTCGGGCGGAGACCCAGTACTTC.

CDR3 amino acids: CSVLLAGRDTQYF. CDR3 DNA: TGCAGCGTTCTACTAGCGGGGAGAGATACGCAGTATTTT. The rearrangement uses TRBV29-1 and TRBJ2-3; 10 nucleotides line up with TRBD2. CDR3 size: 13 residues. The V gene end was trimmed by 5 bases and the J gene end by 5 bases; junction bases not matched to a gene: 4. The germline CDR1 and CDR2 sequences are SQVTM and ANQGSEA.

CDR3 region: CATSDFGETQYF. CDR3 DNA: TGTGCCACCAGTGATTTCGGAGAGACCCAGTACTTC. The chain carries TRBV24-1 and TRBJ2-5; D ambiguous. Germline-derived CDR1 and CDR2 are KGHDR and SFDVKD. The CDR3 totals 12 residues. Trimming removed 1 base at V and 4 bases at J, with 3 bases between.

The rearrangement uses TRBV6-5 and TRBJ1-2; TRBD1 might be the D (5 bases). Germline assignment: CDR1 MNHEY and CDR2 SVGAGI. The CDR3 has 14 residues. V was clipped by 5 bases and J by 8 bases, with 18 bases between them. DNA of the CDR3: TGTGCCAGCAGTCCAGAGTCGACAGTGGGCGGCTACACCTTC. This encodes CASSPESTVGGYTF.

This clone came up once. V is TRBV7-8 and J is TRBJ1-1, with D hard to call. This CDR3 comprises 15 residues. Trimming removed 4 bases at V and 0 bases at J, with 12 bases between. Germline assignment: CDR1 SGHVS and CDR2 FQNEAQ. CDR3: CASSSPKGLNTEAFF. In nucleotides, the CDR3 is TGTGCCAGCAGCTCCCCTAAGGGCCTGAACACTGAAGCTTTCTTT.

The chain uses TRBV23-1 and TRBJ2-5; TRBD2 matches at 8 bases. TRBV23-1 is an ORF, and what it does is uncertain. The CDR3 covers 14 residues. The V segment lost 10 bases and the J segment 6 bases; nucleotides outside the gene matches: 13. The CDR3 DNA sequence: TGCGCCACCCGCCCGGGGGGGGGTAAAAAGACCCAGTACTTC. Encoded protein: CATRPGGGKKTQYF.

This clone was counted a few times. The chain links TRBV18 to TRBJ1-5; D unresolved. This CDR3 is 16 amino acids long. V was cut by 6 bases and J by 0 bases, with 15 bases left in between. The germline V gene has CDR1 KGHSH and CDR2 LQKENI. In DNA form, the CDR3 reads TGTGCCAGCTCCCGGGCCCCCAACTATAGCAATCAGCCCCAGCATTTT. This sequence encodes CASSRAPNYSNQPQHF.

The chain links TRBV28 to TRBJ1-5; TRBD1 matches 9 bases. The CDR3 is 13 residues long. CDR1 is MDHEN, CDR2 SYDVKM, per germline. Trimming at V came to 10 bases and at J to 7 bases, leaving 8 bases not matched to a gene. CDR3 DNA: TGTGCCACCCGAACAGGGGGCTACCAGCCCCAGCATTTT. Translating gives CATRTGGYQPQHF. The full variable domain, its missing parts supplied by reference TRBV28 and TRBJ1-5, is DVKVTQSSRYLVKRTGEKVFLECVQDMDHENMFWYRQDPGLGLRLIYFSYDVKMKEKGDIPEGYSVSREKKERFSLILESASTNQTSMYLCATRTGGYQPQHFGDGTRLSIL.

A single count supports this clone. The chain joins TRBV5-4 to TRBJ1-1; maybe TRBD1 (5 bases). Trimming removed 4 bases from V and 6 bases from J, with 16 bases in between. Germline CDR1 and CDR2: SGHNT and YYREEE (reference sequence). This CDR3 is built from 14 residues. CDR3 amino acids: CASSPGRSWSEAFF. CDR3 bases: TGTGCCAGCAGCCCAGGGAGGTCGTGGTCTGAAGCTTTCTTT.

The chain carries TRBV4-1 and TRBJ1-6, with a possible D match to TRBD1 (5 bases). V lost 3 bases and J 7 bases, leaving 16 bases between the germline ends. Germline V gene sequence: CDR1 MGHRA, CDR2 YSYEKL. The CDR3 spans 16 residues. The DNA for the CDR3 is TGCGCCAGCAGCCATGTAGCTGGGGGTTCCAATTCACCCCTCCACTTT. Translation gives CASSHVAGGSNSPLHF.

CDR3 DNA: TGTGCCAGCAGTGACTGGCCTGGAAACACCATATATTTT. Its protein is CASSDWPGNTIYF. This sequence joins TRBV6-4 and TRBJ1-3; no clear D. This CDR3 has 13 amino acids. Germline V CDR1 and CDR2: MRHNA, SNTAGT. V lost 1 base and J 2 bases, leaving 3 bases between the germline ends.

To note about this clone: Other DNA sequences from this sample encode an identical CDR3 as well. This chain uses TRBV11-2 with TRBJ2-5; 9 positions agree with TRBD2. The CDR3 is 14 amino acids. Unmatched junction bases numbered 0, after V lost 3 bases and J lost 1 base. Germline V gene data show CDR1 as SGHAT and CDR2 as FQNNGV. In DNA form, the CDR3 reads TGTGCCAGCAGCTTGGGACTAGCCCAAGAGACCCAGTACTTC. Its protein is CASSLGLAQETQYF.

The chain is built from TRBV4-1 and TRBJ2-7; D possibly corresponds to TRBD1 (6 bases). Germline assignment: CDR1 MGHRA and CDR2 YSYEKL. The V gene lost 0 bases and the J gene lost 9 bases, with 12 bases spanning the gap. This CDR3 contains 13 residues. CDR3 in DNA: TGCGCCAGCAGCCAAGAATATCAGGGGAGGCAGTACGTC. Translation gives CASSQEYQGRQYV.

CDR3 bases: TGTGCCAGCAGCGCAACGGACAGGGCAGAAACCTACGAGCAGTACTTC. Amino acids: CASSATDRAETYEQYF. This chain uses TRBV9 with TRBJ2-7, with 8 bases lining up with TRBD1. This CDR3 spans 16 amino acids. With 3 bases clipped from V and 2 bases from J, the junction kept 10 bases outside the gene matches. Germline CDR1 reads SGDLS; CDR2 reads YYNGEE.

This chain connects TRBV27 to TRBJ1-5; TRBD1 might be the D (5 bases). The germline V gene encodes CDR1 MNHEY and CDR2 SMNVEV (reference sequence). With 6 bases removed from V and 1 base from J, the gap between germline ends came to 10 bases. The CDR3 is made up of 14 amino acids. Here the CDR3 DNA reads TGTGCCAGCAGCGGGGGGGGGAGCAATCAGCCCCAGCATTTT. Protein sequence: CASSGGGSNQPQHF.

In nucleotides, the CDR3 is TGTGCCAGCAGACCCGGGACAGGGGATAATTCACCCCTCCACTTT. Translating gives CASRPGTGDNSPLHF. The V call is TRBV9, the J call TRBJ1-6; 10 bases agree with TRBD1. After removal of 5 bases from V and 5 bases from J, the junction contained 4 bases not matched to a gene. This CDR3 is built from 15 residues. In germline, CDR1 is SGDLS, CDR2 YYNGEE. The entire variable domain, with the rest obtained from reference TRBV9 and TRBJ1-6, is as follows: DSGVTQTPKHLITATGQRVTLRCSPRSGDLSVYWYQQSLDQGLQFLIQYYNGEERAKGNILERFSAQQFPDLHSELNLSSLELGDSALYFCASRPGTGDNSPLHFGNGTRLTVT.

The table lists this clone with many counts. This sequence joins TRBV6-4 and TRBJ2-3; the match to TRBD2 covers 12 bases. Trimming cost V 4 bases and J 2 bases; bases outside gene matches: 1. The CDR3 contains 15 residues. From germline, CDR1 is MRHNA and CDR2 SNTAGT. The CDR3, as DNA: TGTGCCAGCAGTGCTAGCGGGGGGGCCACAGATACGCAGTATTTT. Translation gives CASSASGGATDTQYF.

This clone was seen a single time. The chain links TRBV7-9 to TRBJ2-2, with 9 bases aligning to TRBD1. Germline V gene lookup returns CDR1 SEHNR and CDR2 FQNEAQ (reference sequence). The CDR3 spans 16 residues. Trimming at V came to 6 bases and at J to 0 bases, leaving 5 bases not matched to a gene. The CDR3 coding sequence is TGTGCCAGCAGAACCGACAGGGGGGCGAACACCGGGGAGCTGTTTTTT. Translated, it gives CASRTDRGANTGELFF.

CDR3: CASSAAVGQGFSGYTF. The CDR3 DNA is TGTGCCAGCAGCGCCGCTGTAGGACAGGGTTTTTCTGGCTACACCTTC. The chain couples TRBV11-2 to TRBJ1-2, with TRBD1 matching 8 bases. V shed 5 bases, J shed 7 bases, and the junction held 15 bases outside the gene matches. The CDR3 sequence is 16 residues long. Germline loops: CDR1 SGHAT, CDR2 FQNNGV.

The chain uses TRBV30 and TRBJ1-1, with D possibly matching TRBD1 (5 bases). The CDR3 is made up of 14 amino acids. Germline V lookup: CDR1 GTSNPN, CDR2 SVGIG (reference sequence). Trimming removed 5 bases from V and 1 base from J, with 14 bases in between. CDR3 nucleotide sequence: TGTGCCTGGTCTACACGGGGGGGGAACACTGAAGCTTTCTTT. Protein sequence: CAWSTRGGNTEAFF.

This clone was seen only a few times. The chain combines TRBV27 with TRBJ2-5; D gene unclear. The CDR3 runs to 13 residues. In germline, CDR1 is MNHEY, CDR2 SMNVEV (reference sequence). The V end lost 3 bases, the J end lost 7 bases, and 12 bases lay between the germline ends. The CDR3: CASSFEHTGTQYF. In nucleotides, the CDR3 is TGTGCCAGCAGTTTTGAGCACACGGGGACCCAGTACTTC.